These 14 T cell receptor beta chains were sequenced from one sample in a study of cytomegalovirus exposure and HLA in healthy donors. The PCR ran on 60 Vbeta and 13 Jbeta primers. Produced via immunoSEQ multiplex PCR; TCRdb's table is partial and in-frame only. The listing contains approximately 51,000 clones. The sequenced material came from PBMCs. These receptor sequences come from a middle-aged man in good health and CMV-seropositive.

As concerns this clone: This CDR3 is also generated by other DNA sequences in the sample. The chain is built from TRBV19 and TRBJ2-7; 8 bases match TRBD2. Germline CDR1 reads LNHDA; CDR2 reads SQIVND (reference sequence). The CDR3 has 14 amino acids. The V and J ends lost 2 bases and 3 bases, in that order; junction bases with no gene match: 3. CDR3 loop: CASSITSGSYEQYF. CDR3 in DNA: TGTGCCAGTAGTATAACCAGCGGGAGCTACGAGCAGTACTTC. Variable domain in full (rest from reference TRBV19 and TRBJ2-7): DGGITQSPKYLFRKEGQNVTLSCEQNLNHDAMYWYRQDPGQGLRLIYYSQIVNDFQKGDIAEGYSVSREKKESFPLTVTSAQKNPTAFYLCASSITSGSYEQYFGPGTRLTVT.

This chain uses TRBV6-6 with TRBJ2-5; 7 bases match TRBD1. The ends lost 6 bases at V and 0 bases at J; junction bases unmatched: 7. Germline loops: CDR1 MNHNY, CDR2 SVGAGI (reference sequence). The CDR3 runs to 15 residues. CDR3 bases: TGTGCCAGCAGGCCGGGACAGCCGTACCAAGAGACCCAGTACTTC. The encoded protein is CASRPGQPYQETQYF.

The rearrangement uses TRBV6-1 and TRBJ2-1; D may be TRBD1 (5 bases). The germline V gene encodes CDR1 MNHNS and CDR2 SASEGT. Trimming left V 2 bases short and J 8 bases short, with 19 bases between. The CDR3 loop spans 16 amino acids. CDR3 amino acids: CASSETRASFYYEQFF. The CDR3 DNA reads TGTGCCAGCAGTGAAACCAGGGCCTCATTCTATTATGAGCAGTTCTTC.

J is TRBJ2-5 and V is TRBV4-2, with 11 nucleotides matching TRBD2. V lost 5 bases to trimming and J lost 2 bases; unmatched junction nucleotides: 4. Germline V CDR1 and CDR2: LGHNA, YNFKEQ. This CDR3 is 15 amino acids long. The CDR3 DNA follows: TGTGCCAGCAGCGTCGGGACTAGCGGACAAGAGACCCAGTACTTC. Translation: CASSVGTSGQETQYF.

V usage is TRBV6-5 and J usage is TRBJ1-3; D not certain. V was clipped by 0 bases and J by 4 bases, with 10 bases between them. The CDR3 has 15 amino acids. CDR1 and CDR2 from the germline V gene are MNHEY and SVGAGI. CDR3: CASSYSYEGGNTIYF. For the CDR3, the DNA is TGTGCCAGCAGTTACTCGTACGAGGGAGGAAACACCATATATTTT.

The chain has TRBV28 and TRBJ2-1; the D gene is possibly TRBD1 (6 bases). Germline V gives CDR1 MDHEN, CDR2 SYDVKM. Trimming removed 5 bases at V and 0 bases at J, with 14 bases between. This CDR3 is built from 16 residues. CDR3 region: CASSPSQGNSYNEQFF. CDR3 bases: TGTGCCAGCAGTCCATCACAGGGTAACTCCTACAATGAGCAGTTCTTC.

The gene calls are TRBV10-2 and TRBJ1-2; maybe TRBD1 (6 bases). CDR3 length: 12 residues. The germline V and J ends were trimmed by 6 bases and 8 bases, with 13 bases remaining between them. Germline CDR1 and CDR2: WSHSY and SAAADI. CDR3 DNA: TGCGCCAGCAGACTACAGGGTGAAGGCTACACCTTC. It encodes CASRLQGEGYTF.

The genes are TRBV6-5 and TRBJ2-5, with a tentative D call TRBD1 (5 bases). Germline CDR1 and CDR2: MNHEY and SVGAGI. The V end was cut by 8 bases, the J end by 3 bases, with 16 bases between. CDR3 size: 14 residues. CDR3 amino acids: CASRRRRGKETQYF. The CDR3 nucleotides are TGTGCCAGCCGGCGTCGTAGGGGCAAAGAGACCCAGTACTTC.

The chain couples TRBV25-1 to TRBJ2-1; perhaps TRBD2 as D (5 bases). The germline V and J ends were trimmed by 6 bases and 11 bases, with 26 bases remaining between them. CDR3 size: 16 residues. The V gene's germline CDR1 is MGHDK and CDR2 SYGVNS. CDR3: CASRGRKHPGMDKQFF. The CDR3 DNA reads as TGTGCCAGCAGGGGGAGAAAGCACCCGGGGATGGATAAGCAGTTCTTC.

This chain uses TRBV7-8 with TRBJ1-1; 7 nucleotides agree with TRBD1. This CDR3 is built from 14 residues. CDR1 and CDR2 (germline): SGHVS, FQNEAQ. V gave up 5 bases and J gave up 2 bases; unmatched junction bases: 5. The CDR3 spells CASSLQGRNTEAFF. CDR3 coding DNA: TGTGCCAGCAGCCTACAGGGGAGAAACACTGAAGCTTTCTTT. The full variable domain, rest sourced from reference TRBV7-8 and TRBJ1-1, is GAGVSQSPRYKVAKRGQDVALRCDPISGHVSLFWYQQALGQGPEFLTYFQNEAQLDKSGLPSDRFFAERPEGSVSTLKIQRTQQEDSAVYLCASSLQGRNTEAFFGQGTRLTVV.

The V gene is TRBV29-1, the J gene TRBJ2-7; 10 positions agree with TRBD2. This CDR3 has 17 residues. The V gene end was trimmed by 7 bases and the J gene end by 2 bases; junction bases not matched to a gene: 17. Germline V gene lookup returns CDR1 SQVTM and CDR2 ANQGSEA. The CDR3 spells CSAAGASGSLLTYEQYF. The CDR3 DNA is TGCAGCGCGGCGGGGGCTAGCGGGAGCCTCCTAACCTACGAGCAGTACTTC.

Details on this clone: The sample contains more than one DNA sequence encoding this CDR3. This rearrangement joins TRBV15 to TRBJ2-2, with D possibly matching TRBD2 (5 bases). Germline V lookup: CDR1 LNHNV, CDR2 YYDKDF (reference sequence). The ends were cut back, 0 bases at V and 4 bases at J, with 6 bases in the middle. This CDR3 is 14 amino acids long. The CDR3 sequence is CATSRDRGTGELFF. The CDR3 DNA sequence: TGTGCCACCAGCAGAGATCGGGGCACCGGGGAGCTGTTTTTT. Full variable domain (remainder filled in from reference TRBV15 and TRBJ2-2): DAMVIQNPRYQVTQFGKPVTLSCSQTLNHNVMYWYQQKSSQAPKLLFHYYDKDFNNEADTPDNFQSRRPNTSFCFLDIRSPGLGDTAMYLCATSRDRGTGELFFGEGSRLTVL.

This chain uses TRBV9 with TRBJ1-2, with D possibly matching TRBD1 (6 bases). The CDR3 is 16 residues long. Trimming took 3 bases from V and 4 from J, leaving 19 bases between them. Germline V gives CDR1 SGDLS, CDR2 YYNGEE. The CDR3 reads CASSADAGVPIYGYTF. CDR3 nucleotides: TGTGCCAGCAGCGCCGATGCAGGGGTACCGATCTATGGCTACACCTTC.

V and J are TRBV11-2 and TRBJ2-2, with D tentatively TRBD1 (5 bases). Looked up from germline, CDR1 is SGHAT and CDR2 is FQNNGV. The CDR3 spans 13 residues. V was clipped by 1 base and J by 6 bases, with 6 bases between them. CDR3 loop: CASSLGRAGELFF. The CDR3 DNA follows: TGTGCCAGCAGCTTAGGCAGGGCCGGGGAGCTGTTTTTT.